This T cell receptor (beta chain) was sequenced in a study of tumor-infiltrating lymphocytes in primary liver carcinoma. In the study overall: Those enrolled were patients of both sexes, who were aged 30 to 69 years. Overall study findings and caveats: Tumor region pairs shared more overlap than did tumor-adjacent and tumor-blood pairs.

This clonotype was seen a few times. Its antigen is still unknown. Extraction also yielded germline DNA, while blood RNA was obtained from unsorted whole blood. V lost 2 bases to trimming and J lost 0 bases, with 5 bases between them. The CDR3 runs 14 residues. CDR1 and CDR2 from the germline V gene are LNHDA and SQIVND (reference sequence). A primer in the constant region served to generate TCR beta cDNA from about 480 ng of total RNA. Sequencing libraries for TCR beta derived from three nested multiplex PCR rounds that used slightly modified ARM-PCR. The first two PCR rounds used TRBV1-TRBV30 primers with a Cbeta primer, 10 cycles each. TCRdb used MiXCR to reprocess the multiplex PCR reads, holding one entry per CDR3 protein. This sample carries fewer than 400,000 distinct CDR3 sequences, less than 75% of them seen once, and the ten largest clones take roughly 9%.

The TCR comes from a man aged 40-55 years with primary liver carcinoma and hepatitis B virus infection. The rearrangement links TRBV19 to TRBJ1-3; D unresolved. Material for sequencing was peripheral blood. DNA for the CDR3: TGTGCCAGTAGTATAACCAGCTCTGGAAACACCATATATTTT. This codes for CASSITSSGNTIYF.